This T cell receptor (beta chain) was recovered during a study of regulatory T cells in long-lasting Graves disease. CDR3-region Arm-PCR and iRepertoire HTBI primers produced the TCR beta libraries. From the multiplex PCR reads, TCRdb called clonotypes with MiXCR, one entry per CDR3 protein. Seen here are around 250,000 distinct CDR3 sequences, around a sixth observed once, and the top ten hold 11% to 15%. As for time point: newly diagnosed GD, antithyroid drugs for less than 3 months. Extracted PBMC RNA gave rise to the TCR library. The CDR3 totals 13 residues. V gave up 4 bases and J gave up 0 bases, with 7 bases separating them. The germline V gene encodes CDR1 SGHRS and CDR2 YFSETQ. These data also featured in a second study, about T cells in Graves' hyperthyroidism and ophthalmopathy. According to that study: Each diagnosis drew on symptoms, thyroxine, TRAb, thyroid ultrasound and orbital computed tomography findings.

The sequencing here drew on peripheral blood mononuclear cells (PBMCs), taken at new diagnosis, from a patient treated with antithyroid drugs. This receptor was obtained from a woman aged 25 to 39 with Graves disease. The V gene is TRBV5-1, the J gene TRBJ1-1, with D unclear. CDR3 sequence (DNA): TGCGCCAGCAGCGCCACCGTGAACACTGAAGCTTTCTTT. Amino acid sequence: CASSATVNTEAFF. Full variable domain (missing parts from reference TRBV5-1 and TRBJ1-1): KAGVTQTPRYLIKTRGQQVTLSCSPISGHRSVSWYQQTPGQGLQFLFEYFSETQRNKGNFPGRFSGRQFSNSRSEMNVSTLELGDSALYLCASSATVNTEAFFGQGTRLTVV.